This entry features one TCR beta chain sequence. These data are taken from a study of neoadjuvant anti-PD-1 for oral cavity cancer. Study at large: Patients mostly received three to four biweekly nivolumab doses at 3 mg/kg before surgery. Non-progressing patients received a fourth nivolumab dose near day 43, then surgery on days 50-56.

Six replicates per PBMC sample, mostly from 450 to 600 ng of genomic DNA. Profiling relied on immunoSEQ multiplex PCR, and the TCRdb table lists in-frame clones only, not all of them. The table lists 13,000 to 15,000 clones, around two thirds of them singletons. Analysis of PBMCs was direct, with no culture step. Trimming stripped 4 bases from V and 2 bases from J, with 10 bases between. Germline V lookup: CDR1 SGHRS, CDR2 YFSETQ. This CDR3 is 14 amino acids long. The material was PBMCs, obtained before nivolumab (anti-PD-1) treatment. The source of this sequence is a person aged 40-85 years with oral cavity squamous cell carcinoma. The J gene is TRBJ1-3, the V gene TRBV5-1, with a weak D call TRBD1 (5 bases). CDR3: CASSPGPTGNTIYF. In nucleotides, the CDR3 is TGCGCCAGCAGCCCAGGGCCAACTGGAAACACCATATATTTT. Looking up the rest from reference TRBV5-1 and TRBJ1-3 gives the full variable domain: KAGVTQTPRYLIKTRGQQVTLSCSPISGHRSVSWYQQTPGQGLQFLFEYFSETQRNKGNFPGRFSGRQFSNSRSEMNVSTLELGDSALYLCASSPGPTGNTIYFGEGSWLTVV.